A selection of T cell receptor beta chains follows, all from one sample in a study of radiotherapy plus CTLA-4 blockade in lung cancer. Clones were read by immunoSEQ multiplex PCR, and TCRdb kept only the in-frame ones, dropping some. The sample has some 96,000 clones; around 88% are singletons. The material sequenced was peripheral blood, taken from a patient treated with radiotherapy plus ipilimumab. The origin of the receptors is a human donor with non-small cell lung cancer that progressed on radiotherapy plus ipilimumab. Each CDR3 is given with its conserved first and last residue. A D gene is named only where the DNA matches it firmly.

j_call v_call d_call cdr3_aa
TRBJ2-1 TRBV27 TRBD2 CASSLFPAGGPVF
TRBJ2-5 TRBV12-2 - CAECGQETQYF
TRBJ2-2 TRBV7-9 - CASSSQDGAGELFF
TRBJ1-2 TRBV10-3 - CAISEVTVRLANYGYTF
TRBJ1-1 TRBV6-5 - CASRQGTANTEAFF
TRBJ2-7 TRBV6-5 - CASSQAWGGLYEQYF
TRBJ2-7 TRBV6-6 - CASSSGVYEQYF
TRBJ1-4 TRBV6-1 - CASSDKVATNEKLFF
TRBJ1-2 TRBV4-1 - CASSQRDPHENVAGYTF
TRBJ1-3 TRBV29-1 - CSVLLGAGNTIYF
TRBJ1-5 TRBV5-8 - CASSAATGRNQPQHF
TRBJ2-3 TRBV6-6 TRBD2 CASSPVTSGTDTQYF
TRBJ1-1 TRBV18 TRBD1 CASSPTGTGGRSGTEAFF
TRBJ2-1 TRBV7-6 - CASSPTPDRGSYNEQFF
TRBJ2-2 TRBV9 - CASSVAGMNTGELFF
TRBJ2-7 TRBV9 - CASSAARGSASYEQYF
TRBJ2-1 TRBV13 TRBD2 CASSLLGGRVMEQFF
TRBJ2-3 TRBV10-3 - CAISRGPGDTQYF
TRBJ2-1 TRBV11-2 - CASSLRGPVQFF
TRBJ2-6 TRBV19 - CAGSISGANVLTF
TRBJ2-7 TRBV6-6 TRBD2 CASSELAGVKYEQYF
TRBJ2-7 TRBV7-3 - CASSWRGDDEQYF
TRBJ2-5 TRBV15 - CATSRVGREETQYF
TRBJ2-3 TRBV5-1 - CASSLGTITDTQYF
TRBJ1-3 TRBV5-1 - CASPSCFF
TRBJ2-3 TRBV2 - CASSNRVGITDTQYF
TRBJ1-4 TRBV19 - CASSIRGRVPNEKLFF
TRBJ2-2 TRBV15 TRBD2 CATTLAGGPYTGELFF
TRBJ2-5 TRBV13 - CASSPLQSQYF
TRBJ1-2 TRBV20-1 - CRPAGGYTF
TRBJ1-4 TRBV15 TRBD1 CATSRVDRENEKLFF
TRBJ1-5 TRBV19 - CASSTTRQGNQPQHF
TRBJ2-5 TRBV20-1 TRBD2 CSAAAGGTQYF
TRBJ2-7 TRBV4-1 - CASSQDQGGPYEQYF
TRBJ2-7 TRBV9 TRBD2 CASSVRWEGYEQYF
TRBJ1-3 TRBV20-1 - CSANSGNTIYF